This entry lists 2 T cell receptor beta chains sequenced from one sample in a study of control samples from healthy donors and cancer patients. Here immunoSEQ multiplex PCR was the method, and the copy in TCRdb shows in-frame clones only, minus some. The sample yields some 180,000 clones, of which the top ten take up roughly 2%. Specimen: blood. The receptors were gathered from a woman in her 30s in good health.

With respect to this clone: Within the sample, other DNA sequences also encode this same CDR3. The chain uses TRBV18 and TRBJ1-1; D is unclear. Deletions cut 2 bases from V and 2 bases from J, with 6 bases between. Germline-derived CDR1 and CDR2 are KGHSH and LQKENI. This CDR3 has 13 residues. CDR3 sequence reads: CASSPGENTEAFF. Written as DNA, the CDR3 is TGTGCCAGCTCACCAGGAGAAAACACTGAAGCTTTCTTT.

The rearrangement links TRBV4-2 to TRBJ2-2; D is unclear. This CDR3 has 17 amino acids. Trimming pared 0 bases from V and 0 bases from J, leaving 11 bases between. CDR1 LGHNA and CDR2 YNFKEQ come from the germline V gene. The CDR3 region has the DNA TGTGCCAGCAGCCAAGACGAGACACATACGAACACCGGGGAGCTGTTTTTT. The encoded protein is CASSQDETHTNTGELFF.